This entry concerns a single TCR beta chain. The CDR3 has 13 amino acids. The V end lost 0 bases, the J end lost 5 bases, and 5 bases lay between the germline ends. CDR1 is SGHRS and CDR2 is YFSETQ in the germline V gene. Some clones are missing from TCRdb's copy, which holds only in-frame ones; the method was immunoSEQ multiplex PCR. Among fewer than 110,000 clones, 85% were seen once, and the ten largest hold approximately 1.8%. These data originate in a study of blood T cell repertoires in COVID-19. Study-wide background: Sites across the United States, Italy and Spain contributed samples from acute and convalescent COVID-19.

Sequenced sample: peripheral blood. V is TRBV5-1 and J is TRBJ2-2; D unclear. The TCR sequence derives from a woman between 65 and 79 years old with active or convalescent COVID-19. The CDR3 is CASSLGPTGELFF. The CDR3 coding sequence is TGCGCCAGCAGCTTGGGTCCGACCGGGGAGCTGTTTTTT.